This T cell receptor beta chain is from a study of OX40 agonist ivuxolimab in advanced cancers. Overall study context: People in dose escalation had one of these cancers: hepatocellular carcinoma, melanoma, renal cell or head and neck cancer. Regarding the study as a whole: CD4+ and CD8+ blood T cells expanded clonally by week 6 at 0.1 to 3.0 mg/kg.

Sequenced by immunoSEQ multiplex PCR; TCRdb stores in-frame clones only, minus some. The sample shows fewer than 95,000 clones, 85% to 90% of them seen only once. From germline, CDR1 is MDHEN and CDR2 SYDVKM. This CDR3 is built from 14 residues. Trimming cost V 5 bases and J 2 bases, with 12 bases left between them. Systemic immunosuppression or autoimmune disease history was grounds to exclude patients. On this clone: Its cognate antigen is unknown.

The chain links TRBV28 to TRBJ2-5; D could derive from TRBD1 or TRBD2 (5 bases each). This TCR was sampled from an adult with an advanced solid tumor such as melanoma, head and neck, liver or kidney cancer. The starting material was CD4+ or CD8+ T cells sorted from blood, obtained in a trial of the OX40 agonist ivuxolimab. CDR3 sequence: CASSPGADQETQYF. In DNA form, the CDR3 reads TGTGCCAGCAGTCCCGGGGCGGATCAAGAGACCCAGTACTTC.